The present T cell receptor (beta chain) was sequenced within a study of blood T cell repertoires in COVID-19. Authors' methods: By means of reference gene primer amplification, nucleated cell counts were estimated. TCRdb's table, derived via immunoSEQ multiplex PCR, lists solely in-frame clones and lacks some. The DNA gave D and trimming, while V, J and clone size come from that table. The sample carries some 300,000 clones, about nine tenths recorded once. V lost 7 bases to trimming and J lost 4 bases; unmatched junction nucleotides: 4. The CDR3 is 12 amino acids. Germline-derived CDR1 and CDR2 are SQVTM and ANQGSEA. This clone was seen only once.

The V gene is TRBV29-1, the J gene TRBJ2-3; 8 bases agree with TRBD1. This receptor was taken from a young woman who had recovered from COVID-19. Material: peripheral blood. The chain's CDR3 is CSATTGADTQYF. In DNA, the CDR3 is TGCAGCGCTACGACAGGGGCAGATACGCAGTATTTT.